A single sample is the source of the 2 T cell receptor beta chains below, sequenced in a study of response to subunit inactivated influenza vaccine. TCRdb passed the RT-PCR reads through MiXCR, listing each CDR3 protein once. This table has fewer than 600,000 distinct CDR3 sequences, approximately 7.7% appearing once. The sample in question was PBMCs from blood, obtained roughly 24 months after vaccination. The receptor set was obtained from a man between 45 and 75 years old who received an inactivated influenza vaccine.

This clonotype was observed at least ten times. V usage is TRBV3-1 and J usage is TRBJ1-1, with no clear D. The V gene lost 4 bases and the J gene lost 7 bases, with 16 bases spanning the gap. The CDR3 sequence is 14 residues long. CDR1 and CDR2 from the germline V gene are LGHDT and YNNKEL (reference sequence). The CDR3, as DNA: TGTGCCAGCAGCCCTGATGTCGGGGTCCGTGAAGCTTTCTTT. Its translation: CASSPDVGVREAFF.

A few counts support this clonotype. The gene calls are TRBV7-9 and TRBJ2-7, with 9 bases matching TRBD1. Germline CDR1 is SEHNR and CDR2 is FQNEAQ (reference sequence). Trimming removed 4 bases from V and 7 bases from J; junction bases left unmatched: 11. This CDR3 spans 15 amino acids. The CDR3 is CASSSTGGAPGEQYF. CDR3 in DNA: TGTGCCAGCAGCTCCACAGGGGGCGCCCCCGGAGAGCAGTACTTC.